These 26 T cell receptor beta chains came from one sample sequenced in a study of human T cells and chemical hapten exposure. From the RACE reads, TCRdb called clonotypes with MiXCR, one entry per CDR3 protein. The table records about 380,000 distinct CDR3 sequences, 4% to 6% of them present only once. Time point meaning: pre-sensitization, week 0. Sample treatment: therapeutic diphenylcyclopropenone sensitization with weekly scalp DPC. This specimen consisted of whole blood, obtained in connection with sensitization to the hapten diphenylcyclopropenone (DPC). Every receptor here comes from a woman aged 50 to 60 with alopecia areata. Some clones in this sample may be carry-over from other donors' samples.

This clonotype appeared many times. The rearrangement links TRBV27 to TRBJ2-4; 7 positions match TRBD2. From germline, CDR1 is MNHEY and CDR2 SMNVEV (reference sequence). CDR3 size: 16 residues. Germline trimming cut 5 bases from V and 0 bases from J; bases unmatched to any gene: 7. CDR3 sequence (DNA): TGTGCCAGCAGTATACTAGCGCATCTAGCCAAAAACATTCAGTACTTC. It specifies CASSILAHLAKNIQYF.

This clonotype was counted only a few times. The rearrangement links TRBV3-1 to TRBJ2-7; the match to TRBD2 covers 10 bases. Germline CDR1 LGHDT, CDR2 YNNKEL (reference sequence). V lost 3 bases to trimming and J lost 3 bases; unmatched junction nucleotides: 5. CDR3 length: 15 residues. CDR3 sequence: CASSHAAGGGYEQYF. In DNA form, the CDR3 reads TGTGCCAGCAGCCACGCAGCGGGAGGGGGCTACGAGCAGTACTTC.

This clonotype was seen at least ten times. The rearrangement joins TRBV3-1 to TRBJ1-2, with unresolved D. Trimming removed 4 bases at V and 7 bases at J, with 16 bases between. Germline-derived CDR1 and CDR2 are LGHDT and YNNKEL (reference sequence). The CDR3 totals 14 residues. CDR3 region: CASSRLRAERGYTF. The DNA for the CDR3 is TGTGCCAGCAGCCGCCTAAGGGCCGAGCGTGGCTACACCTTC. Filled out from reference TRBV3-1 and TRBJ1-2, the complete variable domain reads DTAVSQTPKYLVTQMGNDKSIKCEQNLGHDTMYWYKQDSKKFLKIMFSYNNKELIINETVPNRFSPKSPDKAHLNLHINSLELGDSAVYFCASSRLRAERGYTFGSGTRLTVV.

In its sample, this clonotype was seen many times. The chain has TRBV7-9 and TRBJ2-7; possible D gene TRBD1, 6 bases. Deletions cut 2 bases from V and 6 bases from J, with 17 bases between. From germline, CDR1 is SEHNR and CDR2 FQNEAQ (reference sequence). This CDR3 comprises 15 residues. The CDR3 region is CASSLLSSGVGEQYF. The CDR3 bases are TGTGCCAGCAGCTTACTCTCGTCAGGGGTCGGCGAGCAGTACTTC. Based on the CDR3 plus reference TRBV7-9 and TRBJ2-7, the full variable domain is DTGVSQNPRHKITKRGQNVTFRCDPISEHNRLYWYRQTLGQGPEFLTYFQNEAQLEKSRLLSDRFSAERPKGSFSTLEIQRTEQGDSAMYLCASSLLSSGVGEQYFGPGTRLTVT.

The chain couples TRBV9 to TRBJ1-2; D may be TRBD1 (6 bases). Trimming left V 4 bases short and J 5 bases short, with 27 bases between. Germline CDR1 SGDLS, CDR2 YYNGEE. The CDR3 is 18 amino acids. CDR3 region: CASSPAVVGTKTRYGYTF. In DNA, the CDR3 is TGTGCCAGCAGCCCAGCGGTGGTGGGGACAAAGACTAGATATGGCTACACCTTC. Full variable domain (remainder filled in from reference TRBV9 and TRBJ1-2): DSGVTQTPKHLITATGQRVTLRCSPRSGDLSVYWYQQSLDQGLQFLIQYYNGEERAKGNILERFSAQQFPDLHSELNLSSLELGDSALYFCASSPAVVGTKTRYGYTFGSGTRLTVV.

This clonotype occurred many times. The DNA of the CDR3 is TGTGCCAGCAGCAAAGGGACAGGGGGGGCGCTGGGTTCACCCCTCCACTTT. Amino acids: CASSKGTGGALGSPLHF. The chain couples TRBV7-9 to TRBJ1-6, with TRBD1 matching over 11 bases. V was clipped by 5 bases and J by 9 bases; unmatched bases: 12. The CDR3 runs 17 residues. Germline-derived CDR1 and CDR2 are SEHNR and FQNEAQ (reference sequence).

J is TRBJ2-1 and V is TRBV2; D is undetermined. Trimming took 3 bases from V and 5 from J, leaving 8 bases between them. The CDR3 is 13 residues long. Germline values: CDR1 SNHLY, CDR2 FYNNEI. CDR3 in DNA: TGTGCCAGCAGTGACGAGACCCACAATGAGCAGTTCTTC. Translating gives CASSDETHNEQFF.

This clonotype was seen many times. The genes are TRBV5-6 and TRBJ1-1; TRBD1 matches 8 bases. The CDR3 is 13 amino acids. Trimming at V came to 0 bases and at J to 8 bases, leaving 3 bases not matched to a gene. The germline CDR1 and CDR2 sequences are SGHDT and YYEEEE. The CDR3 DNA reads as TGTGCCAGCAGCTTGGGACGGACAGGGGAAGCTTTCTTT. It is translated as CASSLGRTGEAFF.

This clonotype was seen a handful of times. This sequence joins TRBV24-1 and TRBJ2-1; 10 nucleotides agree with TRBD1. The V segment lost 6 bases and the J segment 7 bases; nucleotides outside the gene matches: 2. The CDR3 totals 13 residues. From germline, CDR1 is KGHDR and CDR2 SFDVKD. The CDR3 bases are TGTGCCACCAGTTGGGACAGGGGTAATGAGCAGTTCTTC. Its protein product is CATSWDRGNEQFF.

This clonotype was seen repeatedly, ten times or more. The chain is built from TRBV7-8 and TRBJ2-3; 11 bases match TRBD2. With V trimmed by 5 bases and J by 3 bases, 7 bases remained unmatched. Germline V CDR1 and CDR2: SGHVS, FQNEAQ. This CDR3 spans 16 amino acids. The CDR3 DNA follows: TGTGCCAGCAGCCCCGTAGCGGGAGGGCCTACAGATACGCAGTATTTT. The encoded protein is CASSPVAGGPTDTQYF.

This clonotype was recorded many times. The J gene is TRBJ1-2, the V gene TRBV12-3 or TRBV12-4, with 10 bases aligning to TRBD1. The CDR3 has 16 amino acids. Trimming removed 5 bases from V and 0 bases from J; junction bases left unmatched: 6. The CDR3, as DNA: TGTGCCAGCAGTCCATCGGGACAGGGGTCTAACTATGGCTACACCTTC. This codes for CASSPSGQGSNYGYTF.

In its sample, this clonotype was seen a few times. The chain recombines TRBV11-2 with TRBJ2-3, with 9 bases lining up with TRBD2. This CDR3 region has 18 residues. The V gene's germline CDR1 is SGHAT and CDR2 FQNNGV. The J segment lost 1 base and the V segment lost 5 bases, leaving 13 bases of the junction unmatched. The CDR3 nucleotides read TGTGCCAGCAGCCCCGGGGGGGGTAGCGGGAGAGGCACAGATACGCAGTATTTT. Translating it yields CASSPGGGSGRGTDTQYF.

This clonotype was picked up many times. The chain couples TRBV30 to TRBJ2-3; 7 nucleotides line up with TRBD1. Germline CDR1 GTSNPN, CDR2 SVGIG (reference sequence). The CDR3 has 12 residues. Losses at the gene ends were 4 bases for V and 5 bases for J; bases not matched to a gene: 3. CDR3 in DNA: TGTGCCTGGAACAGGGGCGGAGATACGCAGTATTTT. Translated: CAWNRGGDTQYF.

In this sample, this clonotype turned up a few times. The chain has TRBV12-3 or TRBV12-4 and TRBJ2-3, with TRBD2 identical over 12 bases. CDR3 length: 17 amino acids. The V and J ends lost 3 bases and 6 bases, in that order; junction bases with no gene match: 10. The CDR3 loop reads CASSFTTSGGPGDTQYF. In DNA form, the CDR3 reads TGTGCCAGCAGTTTCACGACTAGCGGGGGACCGGGGGATACGCAGTATTTT.

This clonotype showed up just a few times. CDR3 amino acids: CSVTTTTIVTEAFF. CDR3 nucleotides: TGCAGTGTTACAACTACCACCATAGTCACTGAAGCTTTCTTT. The genes are TRBV20-1 and TRBJ1-1; unclear D gene. Between the trimmed V and J ends, which lost 7 bases and 4 bases, there was a span of 19 bases. CDR1 DFQATT and CDR2 SNEGSKA come from the germline V gene (reference sequence). The CDR3 length is 14 residues.

This clonotype was found many times. The chain couples TRBV24-1 to TRBJ1-1; D is unclear. In germline, CDR1 is KGHDR, CDR2 SFDVKD. V lost 5 bases to trimming and J lost 0 bases, with 3 bases between them. There are 12 residues in the CDR3. CDR3 in amino acids: CATSGMNTEAFF. Here the CDR3 DNA reads TGTGCCACCAGTGGTATGAACACTGAAGCTTTCTTT.

This clonotype was counted ten times or more. The V gene is TRBV5-5, the J gene TRBJ1-2; 7 bases are shared with TRBD1. V lost 1 base to trimming and J lost 1 base; unmatched junction nucleotides: 4. Looked up from germline, CDR1 is SGHKS and CDR2 is YYEKEE (reference sequence). The CDR3 extends over 15 amino acids. CDR3 DNA sequence: TGTGCCAGCAGCTTGAGGCCAGGGGGTAACTATGGCTACACCTTC. Residues: CASSLRPGGNYGYTF.

This clonotype was detected a few times. CDR3 nucleotides: TGTGCCAGCAGCCAGGGAGGAGGAGGGCGTGAAGCTTTCTTT. Amino acids: CASSQGGGGREAFF. The rearrangement uses TRBV3-1 and TRBJ1-1; no clear D. V lost 3 bases, J lost 7 bases, and 15 bases lay in between. This CDR3 contains 14 residues. Germline CDR1 reads LGHDT; CDR2 reads YNNKEL (reference sequence). Complete variable domain (other parts from reference TRBV3-1 and TRBJ1-1): DTAVSQTPKYLVTQMGNDKSIKCEQNLGHDTMYWYKQDSKKFLKIMFSYNNKELIINETVPNRFSPKSPDKAHLNLHINSLELGDSAVYFCASSQGGGGREAFFGQGTRLTVV.

This clonotype was counted at least ten times. The rearrangement uses TRBV20-1 and TRBJ2-1, with D maybe TRBD1 (6 bases). From germline, CDR1 is DFQATT and CDR2 SNEGSKA (reference sequence). The CDR3 is 12 residues long. Between the trimmed V and J ends, which lost 6 bases and 3 bases, there was a span of 9 bases. The CDR3 region has the DNA TGCAGTGCGCTGGACAGCTACAATGAGCAGTTCTTC. This sequence encodes CSALDSYNEQFF.

In its sample, this clonotype was seen many times. The chain links TRBV7-7 to TRBJ2-3; D unclear. Trimming cost V 5 bases and J 4 bases, with 10 bases left between them. The CDR3 consists of 13 residues. Germline CDR1 SSHAT, CDR2 FNYEAQ (reference sequence). CDR3 region: CASSDRNSDTQYF. CDR3 nucleotides: TGTGCCAGCAGCGACCGCAACTCAGATACGCAGTATTTT.

This clonotype was seen many times. This CDR3 reads CASSTGPETQYF. DNA of the CDR3: TGTGCCAGTAGTACGGGACCAGAGACCCAGTACTTC. V and J are TRBV19 and TRBJ2-5; either TRBD1 or TRBD2 may fit D (5 bases each). V lost 4 bases and J lost 4, with 7 bases in between. The CDR3 has 12 residues. Germline loops: CDR1 LNHDA, CDR2 SQIVND (reference sequence).

This clonotype appeared many times. The chain combines TRBV7-8 with TRBJ2-3, with TRBD2 identical over 9 bases. Per germline, CDR1 SGHVS and CDR2 FQNEAQ. Trimming at V came to 6 bases and at J to 1 base, leaving 5 bases not matched to a gene. The CDR3 is 15 amino acids. CDR3 DNA: TGTGCCAGCAGTTCTTGGACTAGCGGCACAGATACGCAGTATTTT. As protein: CASSSWTSGTDTQYF. The full variable domain, with the rest looked up from reference TRBV7-8 and TRBJ2-3, is GAGVSQSPRYKVAKRGQDVALRCDPISGHVSLFWYQQALGQGPEFLTYFQNEAQLDKSGLPSDRFFAERPEGSVSTLKIQRTQQEDSAVYLCASSSWTSGTDTQYFGPGTRLTVL.

This clonotype was seen ten or more times. The J gene is TRBJ1-1, the V gene TRBV9; D remains unclear. V lost 0 bases, J lost 7 bases, and 10 bases lay in between. Germline V lookup: CDR1 SGDLS, CDR2 YYNGEE. The CDR3 length is 13 residues. The CDR3 protein is CASSVDGPSEAFF. CDR3 sequence (DNA): TGTGCCAGCAGCGTAGATGGACCGAGTGAAGCTTTCTTT.

The chain links TRBV7-9 to TRBJ2-1; the match to TRBD2 covers 8 bases. The V and J ends lost 4 bases and 8 bases, in that order; junction bases with no gene match: 7. Germline assignment: CDR1 SEHNR and CDR2 FQNEAQ (reference sequence). The CDR3 runs 14 residues. CDR3 region: CASSSFAGGDEQFF. In nucleotides, the CDR3 is TGTGCCAGCAGCTCATTCGCCGGGGGGGATGAGCAGTTCTTC.

V and J are TRBV27 and TRBJ2-3; 8 nucleotides align to TRBD2. The CDR3 covers 16 residues. Losses at the gene ends were 2 bases for V and 1 base for J; bases not matched to a gene: 5. Germline V CDR1 and CDR2: MNHEY, SMNVEV (reference sequence). Written as DNA, the CDR3 is TGTGCCAGCAGTTTAGCGGGAGGCCGAGGCACAGATACGCAGTATTTT. Translation gives CASSLAGGRGTDTQYF.

This clonotype was picked up many times. CDR3 region: CATRLAGAGNQPQHF. CDR3 bases: TGTGCCACCAGGTTAGCAGGGGCCGGCAATCAGCCCCAGCATTTT. The chain joins TRBV15 to TRBJ1-5; the D gene is possibly TRBD1 (6 bases). This CDR3 contains 15 residues. The germline V and J ends were trimmed by 6 bases and 2 bases, with 14 bases remaining between them. The germline V gene has CDR1 LNHNV and CDR2 YYDKDF (reference sequence). Full variable domain (rest looked up from reference TRBV15 and TRBJ1-5): DAMVIQNPRYQVTQFGKPVTLSCSQTLNHNVMYWYQQKSSQAPKLLFHYYDKDFNNEADTPDNFQSRRPNTSFCFLDIRSPGLGDTAMYLCATRLAGAGNQPQHFGDGTRLSIL.